Below are 22 T cell receptor beta chains sequenced from a single sample in a study of PD-1 blockade in classical Hodgkin lymphoma. As to time point: cycle 4 day 1 (C4D1), after about 6 weeks of nivolumab. Each of the patients experienced relapse following autologous stem cell transplantation, and their brentuximab vedotin exposure differed. Profiled with immunoSEQ multiplex PCR; TCRdb holds only in-frame clones, not every one. The sample consists of fewer than 55,000 clones, 80% of them appearing once. The source material was peripheral blood mononuclear cells (PBMCs), sampled before the fourth cycle of nivolumab. The origin of the receptors is a human donor with classical Hodgkin lymphoma.

This clone was detected only a few times. The gene calls are TRBV2 and TRBJ2-1; 10 nucleotides match TRBD2. This CDR3 spans 17 amino acids. Germline V lookup: CDR1 SNHLY, CDR2 FYNNEI. J was trimmed by 7 bases and V by 6 bases; bases with no gene match: 15. The CDR3, as DNA: TGTGCCAGCAGACTACTATCGAGCGGGAGGGCCGGTAATGAGCAGTTCTTC. It translates to CASRLLSSGRAGNEQFF. Together with reference TRBV2 and TRBJ2-1, the CDR3 gives the full variable domain: EPEVTQTPSHQVTQMGQEVILRCVPISNHLYFYWYRQILGQKVEFLVSFYNNEISEKSEIFDDQFSVERPDGSNFTLKIRSTKLEDSAMYFCASRLLSSGRAGNEQFFGPGTRLTVL.

V usage is TRBV30 and J usage is TRBJ2-2; 7 bases fit TRBD1. Germline V gene lookup returns CDR1 GTSNPN and CDR2 SVGIG (reference sequence). The CDR3 has 13 residues. The trim removed 4 bases at V and 6 bases at J, leaving 5 bases unmatched. Written as DNA, the CDR3 is TGTGCCTGGATAAAGGGGGCGGCCGGGGAGCTGTTTTTT. It codes for CAWIKGAAGELFF.

The chain combines TRBV18 with TRBJ1-5; D remains ambiguous. Trimming cost V 5 bases and J 0 bases, with 11 bases left between them. Germline CDR1 reads KGHSH; CDR2 reads LQKENI. The CDR3 covers 15 residues. The DNA of the CDR3 is TGTGCCAGCTCATCGGCGGGGTCTAGCAATCAGCCCCAGCATTTT. This encodes CASSSAGSSNQPQHF.

The V gene is TRBV19, the J gene TRBJ2-6; 10 nucleotides align to TRBD1. CDR1 is LNHDA, CDR2 SQIVND, per germline (reference sequence). J was trimmed by 0 bases and V by 6 bases; bases with no gene match: 8. CDR3 length: 18 residues. CDR3 in DNA: TGTGCCAGTAGAGGTGGGACAGGGGCTTCCTCTGGGGCCAACGTCCTGACTTTC. It is translated as CASRGGTGASSGANVLTF.

The table lists this clone with a count of one. The chain combines TRBV7-9 with TRBJ1-3; TRBD1 matches at 7 bases. V dropped 1 base and J dropped 4; count of bases not matched to a gene: 10. Germline CDR1 is SEHNR and CDR2 is FQNEAQ (reference sequence). The CDR3 has 17 residues. CDR3 protein: CASSLGHFDRDGNTIYF. The CDR3 coding sequence is TGTGCCAGCAGCTTAGGCCATTTTGACAGGGACGGAAACACCATATATTTT.

The V call is TRBV9, the J call TRBJ2-3; D is perhaps TRBD2 (6 bases). Germline lookup yields CDR1 SGDLS and CDR2 YYNGEE. The germline V and J ends were trimmed by 0 bases and 2 bases, with 10 bases remaining between them. The CDR3 runs to 15 residues. CDR3 in DNA: TGTGCCAGCAGCGTAGGGGACTTACTCACAGATACGCAGTATTTT. Amino acids: CASSVGDLLTDTQYF.

This clone appeared a single time. The chain joins TRBV2 to TRBJ2-1; no clear D. The CDR3 runs to 11 residues. CDR1 and CDR2 from the germline V gene are SNHLY and FYNNEI. Deletions cut 8 bases from V and 2 bases from J, with 4 bases between. The CDR3 spells CASSPYNEQFF. As DNA, the CDR3 is TGTGCCAGCTCCCCCTACAATGAGCAGTTCTTC. The variable domain in full, with the rest retrieved from reference TRBV2 and TRBJ2-1, is EPEVTQTPSHQVTQMGQEVILRCVPISNHLYFYWYRQILGQKVEFLVSFYNNEISEKSEIFDDQFSVERPDGSNFTLKIRSTKLEDSAMYFCASSPYNEQFFGPGTRLTVL.

V and J are TRBV18 and TRBJ2-1; 7 bases are a match to TRBD1. The CDR3 sequence is 19 residues long. Germline CDR1 KGHSH, CDR2 LQKENI. V lost 0 bases, J lost 5 bases, and 16 bases stayed unmatched. CDR3 loop: CASSPPLGRGQGENNEQFF. The CDR3 region has the DNA TGTGCCAGCTCACCACCGCTAGGTCGTGGGCAGGGGGAAAACAATGAGCAGTTCTTC.

J is TRBJ2-1 and V is TRBV7-3; D is possibly TRBD1 (5 bases). The V gene's germline CDR1 is SGHTA and CDR2 FQGTGA. This CDR3 has 13 residues. V shed 3 bases and J shed 10 bases, with 13 bases lying between them. CDR3 sequence (DNA): TGTGCCAGCAGCTTCCAACCCTGGACAGAGCAGTTCTTC. Translating gives CASSFQPWTEQFF.

This clone was recorded once. The rearrangement links TRBV13 to TRBJ2-2, with D unclear. V was trimmed by 5 bases and J by 6 bases, leaving 19 bases between them. This CDR3 spans 16 amino acids. From germline, CDR1 is PRHDT and CDR2 FYEKMQ (reference sequence). CDR3 coding DNA: TGTGCCAGCAGCCATACTCTTAGAAGCGCCCCCGGGGAGCTGTTTTTT. Its protein product is CASSHTLRSAPGELFF.

The rearrangement joins TRBV5-1 to TRBJ2-5, with TRBD1 as a possible D gene (6 bases). Trimming pared 1 base from V and 11 bases from J, leaving 15 bases between. Per the germline V gene, CDR1 is SGHRS and CDR2 is YFSETQ. The CDR3 length is 13 residues. Here the CDR3 DNA reads TGCGCCAGCAGCTTGATGGGGGCCGGGGAGCAGTACTTC. Residues: CASSLMGAGEQYF.

The chain uses TRBV7-2 and TRBJ1-1; a possible D gene is TRBD1 (5 bases). The CDR3 totals 17 residues. Germline V gene data show CDR1 as SGHTA and CDR2 as FQGNSA. V lost 1 base to trimming and J lost 1 base, with 16 bases between them. CDR3 nucleotide sequence: TGTGCCAGCAGCTTAGGGGGCGCCCTGAGGGGGAACACTGAAGCTTTCTTT. Translating gives CASSLGGALRGNTEAFF. Complete variable domain (other parts from reference TRBV7-2 and TRBJ1-1): GAGVSQSPSNKVTEKGKDVELRCDPISGHTALYWYRQSLGQGLEFLIYFQGNSAPDKSGLPSDRFSAERTGGSVSTLTIQRTQQEDSAVYLCASSLGGALRGNTEAFFGQGTRLTVV.

The chain has TRBV19 and TRBJ2-5; D not resolved. CDR3 length equals 11 residues. Trimming shortened V by 6 bases and J by 2 bases, and 4 bases separated the two germline ends. Germline CDR1 reads LNHDA; CDR2 reads SQIVND (reference sequence). As DNA, the CDR3 is TGTGCCAGTAGCAGACAAGAGACCCAGTACTTC. Translating it yields CASSRQETQYF.

The chain joins TRBV5-1 to TRBJ2-7, with 9 bases aligning to TRBD1. The germline V gene encodes CDR1 SGHRS and CDR2 YFSETQ. The CDR3 has 14 amino acids. V gave up 4 bases and J gave up 3 bases; unmatched junction bases: 5. The CDR3 nucleotides are TGCGCCAGCAGCAATCCGGGACAGGGCTACGAGCAGTACTTC. Amino acid sequence: CASSNPGQGYEQYF.

The V gene is TRBV10-2, the J gene TRBJ2-3; 7 bases map to TRBD2. J was trimmed by 0 bases and V by 6 bases; bases with no gene match: 9. This CDR3 is 16 amino acids long. Germline-derived CDR1 and CDR2 are WSHSY and SAAADI. CDR3 residues: CASRDLADRSTDTQYF. The CDR3 DNA reads TGCGCCAGCAGAGATCTAGCGGATAGAAGCACAGATACGCAGTATTTT.

This clone has only a few counts. The chain links TRBV7-9 to TRBJ2-1, with 12 bases lining up with TRBD2. This CDR3 spans 17 amino acids. Trimming removed 2 bases from V and 5 bases from J; junction bases left unmatched: 7. Germline V gives CDR1 SEHNR, CDR2 FQNEAQ (reference sequence). The CDR3 nucleotides read TGTGCCAGCAGCTTACGACTAGCGGGAGTTTCCGACAATGAGCAGTTCTTC. This codes for CASSLRLAGVSDNEQFF.

This clone has just one count. The rearrangement links TRBV15 to TRBJ1-4; weak D call: TRBD1 (5 bases). V was cut by 0 bases and J by 7 bases, with 15 bases left in between. CDR1 and CDR2 (germline): LNHNV, YYDKDF (reference sequence). The CDR3 has 16 amino acids. CDR3 sequence (DNA): TGTGCCACCAGCAGAGATGGGCAGGGTCCTGGTGAAAAACTGTTTTTT. Encoded protein: CATSRDGQGPGEKLFF.

The chain employs TRBV7-2 and TRBJ1-2; weak D call: TRBD1 (6 bases). Trimming stripped 2 bases from V and 8 bases from J, with 12 bases between. Germline CDR1 reads SGHTA; CDR2 reads FQGNSA. The CDR3 length is 13 residues. CDR3 nucleotides: TGTGCCAGCAGCTTATTCGGAGGGGGAGGCTACACCTTC. It translates to CASSLFGGGGYTF.

This clone was found a few times. This sequence joins TRBV6-1 and TRBJ2-6, with D maybe TRBD2 (6 bases). CDR1 is MNHNS and CDR2 is SASEGT in the germline V gene. The CDR3 has 15 residues. V gave up 1 base and J gave up 11 bases, with 15 bases separating them. In nucleotides, the CDR3 is TGTGCCAGCAGTGAAGGTTGGGGACTTACGTACGTCCTGACTTTC. Translated, it gives CASSEGWGLTYVLTF.

This rearrangement joins TRBV19 to TRBJ2-3; 7 bases are a match to TRBD2. The junction had 12 bases not matched to a gene; V was cut back by 6 bases and J by 6 bases. Germline V gene lookup returns CDR1 LNHDA and CDR2 SQIVND (reference sequence). The length of the CDR3 is 15 residues. The CDR3 reads CASSPGGGGKDTQYF. The DNA for the CDR3 is TGTGCCAGTAGCCCTGGTGGCGGGGGAAAGGATACGCAGTATTTT.

The chain employs TRBV9 and TRBJ2-3, with unresolved D. The length of the CDR3 is 14 residues. Germline V gene lookup returns CDR1 SGDLS and CDR2 YYNGEE. Trimming cost V 4 bases and J 1 base, with 10 bases left between them. The CDR3 sequence: CASSSFYGTDTQYF. In DNA form, the CDR3 reads TGTGCCAGCAGCTCGTTCTATGGCACAGATACGCAGTATTTT.

The genes are TRBV7-2 and TRBJ2-1; no clear D gene. The CDR3 spans 14 residues. Germline lookup yields CDR1 SGHTA and CDR2 FQGNSA. Trimming took off 5 bases at V and 5 bases at J, with 13 bases between the two ends. CDR3 loop: CASSRGPTNNEQFF. CDR3 coding DNA: TGTGCCAGCAGCCGAGGTCCTACCAACAATGAGCAGTTCTTC.